These 15 T cell receptor beta chains originate from one sample sequenced in a study of CD8+CD57+ T cells in acquired aplastic anemia. Flow cytometry had shown expanded CD8+CD57+ cells in the patients chosen for sequencing. Using genomic DNA as the template, TCR beta VDJ and CDR3 profiling was carried out. TCRdb re-called the reads through MiXCR, storing one row per CDR3 protein. This table has around 430,000 distinct CDR3 sequences, about a third appearing once. Specimen: sorted CD4+, CD8+, or CD8+CD57+ T cells (not recorded which) from PBMCs. These receptors were collected from a human donor with aplastic anemia.

This chain joins TRBV12-3 or TRBV12-4 and TRBJ1-6; the D is unclear. The V end was cut by 2 bases, the J end by 14 bases, with 13 bases between. The CDR3 spans 13 residues. The CDR3 loop is CASSLFGLSTLHF. The CDR3 DNA reads TGTGCCAGCAGTTTATTCGGGCTCTCAACCCTCCACTTT.

This clonotype was counted at least ten times. This chain links TRBV20-1 with TRBJ1-2; 7 bases map to TRBD1. This CDR3 spans 13 amino acids. With V trimmed by 4 bases and J by 7 bases, 9 bases remained unmatched. The germline V gene has CDR1 DFQATT and CDR2 SNEGSKA (reference sequence). The CDR3 here is CSANLDRAGGYTF. The CDR3 nucleotides are TGCAGTGCTAACCTTGACAGGGCTGGTGGCTACACCTTC.

This clonotype has more than one count but fewer than ten. The V gene is TRBV11-2, the J gene TRBJ2-3, with TRBD1 matching 9 bases. The junction had 12 bases not matched to a gene; V was cut back by 4 bases and J by 4 bases. Per the germline V gene, CDR1 is SGHAT and CDR2 is FQNNGV. This CDR3 contains 17 residues. The CDR3 DNA is TGTGCCAGCAGCTCTAGTCTAGGGACAGGGCTAGCAGATACGCAGTATTTT. Translation gives CASSSSLGTGLADTQYF.

This clonotype occurred once. The genes are TRBV2 and TRBJ1-2; D is unresolved. This CDR3 contains 13 residues. Trimming cost V 10 bases and J 0 bases, with 12 bases left between them. Germline V lookup: CDR1 SNHLY, CDR2 FYNNEI. The CDR3 here is CAIRLPTNYGYTF. CDR3 bases: TGTGCCATCAGGCTACCCACTAACTATGGCTACACCTTC.

This clonotype occurred a few times. The chain combines TRBV7-8 with TRBJ2-3, with 9 bases identical to TRBD1. Unmatched junction bases numbered 11, after V lost 6 bases and J lost 1 base. This CDR3 contains 17 residues. From germline, CDR1 is SGHVS and CDR2 FQNEAQ. The CDR3: CASRGQGIVSGTDTQYF. CDR3 sequence (DNA): TGTGCCAGCAGGGGACAGGGTATTGTGTCTGGCACAGATACGCAGTATTTT.

This clonotype was detected a few times. The chain uses TRBV9 and TRBJ1-3, with 7 bases fitting TRBD1. This CDR3 has 15 residues. V shed 3 bases, J shed 0 bases, and the junction held 3 bases outside the gene matches. Germline values: CDR1 SGDLS, CDR2 YYNGEE. As DNA, the CDR3 is TGTGCCAGCAGCGAGGACAGGTTCTCTGGAAACACCATATATTTT. Its protein is CASSEDRFSGNTIYF.

The gene calls are TRBV4-2 and TRBJ2-3; 8 bases are a match to TRBD2. This CDR3 contains 17 residues. Germline trimming cut 4 bases from V and 9 bases from J; bases unmatched to any gene: 18. Germline CDR1 and CDR2: LGHNA and YNFKEQ. The CDR3 spells CASSRRGVGQPEITQYF. The CDR3 DNA sequence: TGTGCCAGCAGCCGGCGGGGGGTGGGGCAACCCGAGATCACGCAGTATTTT.

This chain links TRBV11-2 with TRBJ2-7, with 14 bases that match TRBD2. This CDR3 has 14 residues. Unmatched junction bases numbered 1, after V lost 3 bases and J lost 6 bases. CDR1 and CDR2 (germline): SGHAT, FQNNGV. CDR3 amino acids: CASSLGTSGSEQYF. CDR3 DNA: TGTGCCAGCAGCTTGGGGACTAGCGGGAGCGAGCAGTACTTC.

This clonotype was detected only a few times. This clone may be a read error of a much larger clone one base away. The rearrangement links TRBV19 to TRBJ2-5; D is unresolved. Looked up from germline, CDR1 is LNHDA and CDR2 is SQIVND (reference sequence). The CDR3 is 12 residues long. This CDR3 is CAGSITQKTQYF. In DNA form, the CDR3 reads TGTGCCGGTAGTATAACTCAAAAGACCCAGTACTTC.

The V gene is TRBV2, the J gene TRBJ2-1, with D hard to call. The CDR3 sequence is 14 residues long. CDR1 and CDR2 (germline): SNHLY, FYNNEI. V was cut by 1 base and J by 8 bases, with 12 bases left in between. The CDR3 sequence is CASSEESQSYEQFF. The CDR3 DNA sequence: TGTGCCAGCAGTGAAGAAAGCCAGAGCTATGAGCAGTTCTTC.

Notes on this clonotype: A much larger clone lies one base from this, so it may be a read error. This chain joins TRBV7-2 and TRBJ2-3; no clear D gene. Germline V lookup: CDR1 SGHTA, CDR2 FQGNSA. The CDR3 contains 13 residues. CDR3 sequence reads: CVSSLAWGDTQYF. CDR3 sequence (DNA): TGTGTCAGCAGCTTAGCATGGGGAGATACGCAGTATTTT.

This clonotype occurred many times. V usage is TRBV12-3 or TRBV12-4 and J usage is TRBJ1-2; D call uncertain. The V gene lost 1 base and the J gene lost 4 bases, with 7 bases spanning the gap. CDR3 length: 13 amino acids. CDR3 region: CASSLGLLYGYTF. The CDR3 region has the DNA TGTGCCAGCAGTTTAGGGCTGCTCTATGGCTACACCTTC.

In its sample, this clonotype was seen a few times. V is TRBV20-1 and J is TRBJ2-7; tentative D call: TRBD1 (6 bases). Per the germline V gene, CDR1 is DFQATT and CDR2 is SNEGSKA (reference sequence). The CDR3 is 11 residues long. The CDR3, as DNA: TGCAGCGGCAGGGGACAATACGAGCAGTACTTC. Residues: CSGRGQYEQYF.

The V call is TRBV7-9, the J call TRBJ1-4; TRBD1 agrees at 8 bases. The V and J ends lost 5 bases and 7 bases, in that order; junction bases with no gene match: 9. Germline V lookup: CDR1 SEHNR, CDR2 FQNEAQ (reference sequence). The CDR3 covers 15 residues. CDR3 sequence: CASSRNDRGSEKLFF. The CDR3, as DNA: TGTGCCAGCAGCCGAAACGACAGGGGAAGTGAAAAACTGTTTTTT.

This chain joins TRBV27 and TRBJ1-1; unclear D gene. V was trimmed by 5 bases and J by 3 bases, leaving 10 bases between them. This CDR3 spans 13 amino acids. The V gene's germline CDR1 is MNHEY and CDR2 SMNVEV (reference sequence). Here the CDR3 reads CASSAAWDTEAFF. In DNA form, the CDR3 reads TGTGCCAGCAGTGCCGCTTGGGACACTGAAGCTTTCTTT.